A selection of T cell receptor beta chains follows, all from one sample in a study of T cell repertoires in cytomegalovirus infection. TCRdb re-analysed the reads in MiXCR, keeping a single row per CDR3 protein. The sample consists of approximately 490,000 distinct CDR3 sequences, roughly 10% of them appearing once. The sample taken for sequencing was PBMCs. The receptors were gathered from a human donor in good health (CMV status not recorded). Some clones in this sample may be carry-over from other donors' samples. The CDR3 runs from the conserved cysteine through the conserved F or W. A D gene is named only where the DNA matches it firmly. The listing skips clone size in some rows; elsewhere it reads once, few, many or a size class.

j_gene | v_gene | abundance | d_gene | CDR3nt | CDR3aa
TRBJ1-5 | TRBV2 | many | TRBD1 | TGTGCCAGCAGTTCTGTAGGGGGCGGGTTCGGCAATCAGCCCCAGCATTTT | CASSSVGGGFGNQPQHF
TRBJ1-2 | TRBV20-1 | NA | TRBD1 | TGCAGTGCCGGACAGGGTCCGCACTATGGCTACACCTTC | CSAGQGPHYGYTF
TRBJ2-7 | TRBV28 | NA | NA | TGTGCCAGCAGTCCTCTAACCTACGAGCAGTACTTC | CASSPLTYEQYF
TRBJ2-3 | TRBV6-8 | NA | TRBD2 | TGTGCCAGCAGGCCTTTAGCGGGCCCAGTCCCAGATACGCAGTATTTT | CASRPLAGPVPDTQYF
TRBJ1-2 | TRBV2 | few | TRBD1 | TGTGCCAGCAGTGCGGACAGGGAGGGTGGCTACACCTTC | CASSADREGGYTF
TRBJ2-6 | TRBV12-3/TRBV12-4 | NA | NA | TGTGCCAGCAGTTCGACACGAATCTCTGGGGCCAACGTCCTGACTTTC | CASSSTRISGANVLTF
TRBJ2-1 | TRBV5-6 | few | NA | TGTGCCAGCAGCTTCTGGTTCGGTTCCTCCTACAATGAGCAGTTCTTC | CASSFWFGSSYNEQFF
TRBJ1-1 | TRBV28 | NA | NA | TGTGCCGCCGAGCCCCCAGGGTTGGGGAACACTGAAGCTTTCTTT | CAAEPPGLGNTEAFF
TRBJ2-7 | TRBV5-1 | many | TRBD1 | TGCGCCAGCAGCTTGGGAACTACAGGGGCAGACGAGCAGTACTTC | CASSLGTTGADEQYF
TRBJ1-1 | TRBV20-1 | many | NA | TGCAGTGCTAGAGATCTTCGCCTGACAGTCACGAACACTGAAGCTTTCTTT | CSARDLRLTVTNTEAFF
TRBJ1-6 | TRBV6-6 | few | NA | TGTGCCAGCAGTTACCTGCAGGACGCCCTCCACTTT | CASSYLQDALHF
TRBJ2-1 | TRBV29-1 | NA | NA | TGCAGCGTTGAAGATGCGGGTTCCTACAATGAGCAGTTCTTC | CSVEDAGSYNEQFF
TRBJ2-7 | TRBV28 | NA | TRBD1 | TGTGCCAGCAGTTCTTCCAACAGGGGGCCAGTCGAGCAGTACTTC | CASSSSNRGPVEQYF
TRBJ1-2 | TRBV28 | many | NA | TGTGCCAGCAGTTTGAACGAGGACTATGGCTACACCTTC | CASSLNEDYGYTF
TRBJ1-2 | TRBV28 | many | TRBD1 | TGTGCCAGCAGTTTATCGACAGGGAGTGGCTACACCTTC | CASSLSTGSGYTF